The 29 T cell receptor beta chains reported below all come from one sample, sequenced in a study of T cells in Graves' hyperthyroidism and ophthalmopathy. There were TCR beta CDR3 regions amplified from RNA transcripts. TCR CDR3 underwent first-round RT-PCR with the HTBI primer set. A single record per CDR3 protein comes from TCRdb applying MiXCR to the multiplex PCR reads. The sample yields over 45,000 distinct CDR3 sequences, roughly 50% seen once. Sequencing used blood. These TCRs come from a woman aged 45-65 years with Graves' ophthalmopathy.

The J gene is TRBJ2-5, the V gene TRBV4-1; TRBD1 or TRBD2 may be the D gene (5 bases each). V lost 11 bases and J lost 7, with 17 bases in between. The CDR3 spans 12 residues. CDR1 and CDR2 (germline): MGHRA, YSYEKL. CDR3 protein: CAAGQERGTQYF. DNA of the CDR3: TGCGCCGCCGGCCAAGAGAGGGGGACCCAGTACTTC.

Only one count was recorded for this clonotype. The chain uses TRBV7-6 and TRBJ1-2; tentatively, D is TRBD1 (5 bases). The CDR3 is 13 residues long. Germline V gene data show CDR1 as SGHVS and CDR2 as FNYEAQ. V was shortened by 5 bases and J by 2 bases, with 9 bases between the two germline ends. For the CDR3, the DNA is TGTGCCAGCAGCAGCGGGGCGAACTATGGCTACACCTTC. Encoded protein: CASSSGANYGYTF.

About this clonotype itself: Given a much more abundant clone one base away, this may be a read error. V and J are TRBV2 and TRBJ2-1; TRBD1 agrees at 7 bases. The CDR3 totals 14 residues. Germline V CDR1 and CDR2: SNHLY, FYNNEI. CDR3 in DNA: TGTGCCCGCAGACTCAGGGGGAAGGGGAATGAGCAGTTCTTC. Residues: CARRLRGKGNEQFF. Full variable domain (missing parts from reference TRBV2 and TRBJ2-1): EPEVTQTPSHQVTQMGQEVILRCVPISNHLYFYWYRQILGQKVEFLVSFYNNEISEKSEIFDDQFSVERPDGSNFTLKIRSTKLEDSAMYFCARRLRGKGNEQFFGPGTRLTVL.

Note on this clonotype: Since a much larger clone is just one base distant, this may be a read error. V and J are TRBV6-5 and TRBJ2-5; no clear D. CDR3 size: 13 residues. Germline loops: CDR1 MNHEY, CDR2 SVGAGI. The V and J ends lost 2 bases and 2 bases respectively, with 6 bases between them. The CDR3 region has the DNA TGTGCCAGCAGTTACAGGGTTCAAGAGACCCAGTACTTC. Translated, it gives CASSYRVQETQYF.

Remarks on this clonotype: Given a much more abundant clone one base away, this may be a read error. The chain has TRBV14 and TRBJ2-1; D not resolved. This CDR3 contains 13 residues. V lost 4 bases to trimming and J lost 10 bases, with 14 bases between them. The germline gives CDR1 SGHDN, CDR2 FVKESK. Written as DNA, the CDR3 is TGTGCCAGCAGCCCAGGTGGTGTTGGCGAGCAGTTCTTC. It is translated as CASSPGGVGEQFF. The full variable domain, completed using reference TRBV14 and TRBJ2-1, is EAGVTQFPSHSVIEKGQTVTLRCDPISGHDNLYWYRRVMGKEIKFLLHFVKESKQDESGMPNNRFLAERTGGTYSTLKVQPAELEDSGVYFCASSPGGVGEQFFGPGTRLTVL.

This clonotype was seen repeatedly, ten times or more. J is TRBJ1-5 and V is TRBV20-1, with a weak D call TRBD1 (5 bases). The length of the CDR3 is 14 residues. Trimming removed 0 bases at V and 3 bases at J, with 9 bases between. Germline assignment: CDR1 DFQATT and CDR2 SNEGSKA (reference sequence). The CDR3 is CSARDGGFNQPQHF. CDR3 coding DNA: TGCAGTGCTAGAGACGGGGGATTCAATCAGCCCCAGCATTTT.

This sequence joins TRBV7-6 and TRBJ2-7, with 8 bases aligning to TRBD1. J lost 2 bases, V lost 5 bases, and 5 bases had no gene match. This CDR3 comprises 14 residues. The germline CDR1 and CDR2 sequences are SGHVS and FNYEAQ. CDR3 region: CASSEGQGTYEQYF. The DNA for the CDR3 is TGTGCCAGCAGCGAAGGACAGGGCACCTACGAGCAGTACTTC.

In this sample, this clonotype turned up many times. The chain's CDR3 is CASSSPATRGADTQYF. CDR3 nucleotides: TGTGCCAGTAGTTCCCCCGCGACCCGCGGGGCAGATACGCAGTATTTT. V gene TRBV19 combines with J gene TRBJ2-3; TRBD2 might be the D (6 bases). Germline values: CDR1 LNHDA, CDR2 SQIVND (reference sequence). This CDR3 contains 16 residues. Trimming removed 5 bases from V and 4 bases from J, with 19 bases in between.

With respect to this clonotype: Lacking the conserved final phenylalanine or tryptophan, this CDR3 likely reflects a read error. The limits of the CDR3 on the DNA are not certain, so only TCRdb's listed CDR3 is given. The rearrangement uses TRBV7-6 and TRBJ1-1. The CDR3 adds up to 8 amino acids, both ends counted. Germline assignment: CDR1 SGHVS and CDR2 FNYEAQ. The CDR3 protein is CASRDGLA.

This clonotype was seen ten or more times. The chain couples TRBV3-1 to TRBJ2-1, with D possibly being TRBD2 (5 bases). Trimming left V 1 base short and J 12 bases short, with 7 bases between. The CDR3 has 11 residues. Germline V gene lookup returns CDR1 LGHDT and CDR2 YNNKEL (reference sequence). Written as DNA, the CDR3 is TGTGCCAGCAGCCAAGTGGGGAGGCAGTTCTTC. The encoded protein is CASSQVGRQFF.

This chain uses TRBV2 with TRBJ2-7; D unresolved. The CDR3 is 15 residues long. Trimming left V 5 bases short and J 2 bases short, with 16 bases between. The germline V gene encodes CDR1 SNHLY and CDR2 FYNNEI. The CDR3 here is CASSKRYRVPYEQYF. The CDR3 coding sequence is TGTGCCAGCAGTAAACGCTACAGAGTCCCCTACGAGCAGTACTTC.

The chain employs TRBV6-5 and TRBJ1-1, with D perhaps matching TRBD1 (5 bases). The CDR3 is 19 amino acids. CDR1 is MNHEY and CDR2 is SVGAGI in the germline V gene. The V gene lost 0 bases and the J gene lost 5 bases, with 25 bases spanning the gap. The CDR3 coding sequence is TGTGCCAGCAGTTACTCTTACCACCACCTACAGGCTTCTAGTACTGAAGCTTTCTTT. Amino acids: CASSYSYHHLQASSTEAFF.

Ten or more counts support this clonotype. The chain joins TRBV20-1 to TRBJ1-2; a weak D match, TRBD1 (6 bases). Trimming removed 6 bases from V and 2 bases from J, with 10 bases in between. This CDR3 spans 12 amino acids. Looked up from germline, CDR1 is DFQATT and CDR2 is SNEGSKA (reference sequence). The CDR3 DNA reads TGCAGTGCACCGACAGGAAACTATGGCTACACCTTC. This encodes CSAPTGNYGYTF.

This chain joins TRBV29-1 and TRBJ2-1, with 12 positions matching TRBD2. The CDR3 has 14 residues. Per the germline V gene, CDR1 is SQVTM and CDR2 is ANQGSEA. Trimming removed 6 bases from V and 7 bases from J; junction bases left unmatched: 7. CDR3 sequence: CSVGLAGTSNEQFF. In DNA, the CDR3 is TGCAGCGTAGGACTAGCGGGAACAAGTAATGAGCAGTTCTTC.

This clonotype was counted at least ten times. The chain couples TRBV19 to TRBJ2-3; the match to TRBD2 covers 8 bases. V lost 5 bases and J lost 2; bases outside the gene matches: 12. Germline loops: CDR1 LNHDA, CDR2 SQIVND (reference sequence). The CDR3 spans 17 residues. This CDR3 is CASSLRFSGELTDTQYF. The CDR3 coding sequence is TGTGCCAGTAGTCTACGGTTTAGCGGGGAACTCACAGATACGCAGTATTTT.

The chain joins TRBV10-2 to TRBJ2-5; TRBD1 is a possible D gene (6 bases). V lost 3 bases, J lost 5 bases, and 19 bases lay in between. The CDR3 runs 16 residues. The germline CDR1 and CDR2 sequences are WSHSY and SAAADI. In DNA form, the CDR3 reads TGCGCCAGCAGTGATAGTGGACTCCTTCAGGGGGAGACCCAGTACTTC. Translation: CASSDSGLLQGETQYF.

The chain couples TRBV6-5 to TRBJ1-2, with D possibly matching TRBD1 (6 bases). Germline V CDR1 and CDR2: MNHEY, SVGAGI. The ends were cut back, 6 bases at V and 2 bases at J, with 16 bases in the middle. The CDR3 sequence is 15 residues long. The CDR3 region is CASSPMGAINYGYTF. DNA for the CDR3: TGTGCCAGCAGCCCAATGGGGGCGATAAACTATGGCTACACCTTC.

V usage is TRBV6-5 and J usage is TRBJ1-4; no firm D call. V gave up 2 bases and J gave up 8 bases, with 9 bases separating them. Germline-derived CDR1 and CDR2 are MNHEY and SVGAGI. This CDR3 spans 13 amino acids. The CDR3 nucleotides are TGTGCCAGCAGTTACGGGTTTGGGGAAAAACTGTTTTTT. It translates to CASSYGFGEKLFF.

The chain uses TRBV19 and TRBJ1-5; weak D call: TRBD1 (5 bases). V lost 3 bases and J 7 bases, leaving 13 bases between the germline ends. The CDR3 runs 14 residues. Germline assignment: CDR1 LNHDA and CDR2 SQIVND (reference sequence). The CDR3 protein is CASSIGGWDQPQHF. The CDR3 DNA follows: TGTGCCAGTAGTATTGGGGGTTGGGACCAGCCCCAGCATTTT.

The chain has TRBV9 and TRBJ1-1, with D unclear. The CDR3 runs to 13 residues. With 0 bases removed from V and 8 bases from J, the gap between germline ends came to 11 bases. Germline V gives CDR1 SGDLS, CDR2 YYNGEE. The CDR3 region has the DNA TGTGCCAGCAGCGTAGTCCCCGCCACGGAAGCTTTCTTT. This translates into CASSVVPATEAFF.

This clonotype was seen repeatedly, ten times or more. CDR3 sequence (DNA): TGCAGTGCTAGAATGGGCAATCAGCCCCAGCATTTT. Protein: CSARMGNQPQHF. J is TRBJ1-5 and V is TRBV20-1; no clear D gene. Looked up from germline, CDR1 is DFQATT and CDR2 is SNEGSKA (reference sequence). V was shortened by 2 bases and J by 2 bases, with 4 bases between the two germline ends. This CDR3 is built from 12 residues.

Comment on this clonotype: The germline gene is not matched at one end of the junction; a read error may be the cause. The chain has TRBV10-3 and TRBJ2-7, with TRBD1 matching 8 bases. Germline-derived CDR1 and CDR2 are ENHRY and SYGVKD. CDR3 size: 15 residues. The CDR3 DNA is TGTGCCAGCAGTGTCATAGACAGGGGCTCCTACGAGCAGTACTTC. This translates into CASSVIDRGSYEQYF.

The table lists this clonotype with many counts. The V and J genes are TRBV5-6 and TRBJ2-7, with D uncertain. Germline loops: CDR1 SGHDT, CDR2 YYEEEE. The CDR3 length is 13 residues. The V end lost 0 bases, the J end lost 6 bases, and 10 bases lay between the germline ends. In nucleotides, the CDR3 is TGTGCCAGCAGCTTGGGGCAGAACGGCGAGCAGTACTTC. It encodes CASSLGQNGEQYF.

Only one count was recorded for this clonotype. Given the absence of the conserved phenylalanine or tryptophan at the CDR3 end, a read error is likely. This chain joins TRBV2 and TRBJ2-7, with D possibly TRBD1 on 5 matching bases. Germline CDR1 reads SNHLY; CDR2 reads FYNNEI. The CDR3 covers 13 residues. The CDR3: CVSTYAGIYEQYL. CDR3 nucleotide sequence: TGTGTCAGCACCTACGCAGGGATCTACGAGCAGTACCTC.

This clonotype was seen ten or more times. This chain links TRBV6-2 or TRBV6-3 with TRBJ2-7, with TRBD1 matching over 7 bases. This CDR3 is 14 amino acids long. Germline lookup yields CDR1 MNHEY and CDR2 SVGEGT. V lost 6 bases and J lost 4; bases outside the gene matches: 9. The CDR3 here is CASSPPGQTYEQYF. DNA for the CDR3: TGTGCCAGCAGCCCCCCGGGACAGACGTACGAGCAGTACTTC.

This clonotype is classed as medium-sized (0.01 to 0.1%). This rearrangement joins TRBV15 to TRBJ1-6, with D unresolved. Germline assignment: CDR1 LNHNV and CDR2 YYDKDF (reference sequence). The ends were cut back, 5 bases at V and 6 bases at J, with 17 bases in the middle. The CDR3 loop spans 16 amino acids. The CDR3 protein is CATSDTTGSSNSPLHF. CDR3 nucleotides: TGTGCCACCAGCGACACAACCGGGTCGAGTAATTCACCCCTCCACTTT. Full variable domain (outside the CDR3, taken from reference TRBV15 and TRBJ1-6): DAMVIQNPRYQVTQFGKPVTLSCSQTLNHNVMYWYQQKSSQAPKLLFHYYDKDFNNEADTPDNFQSRRPNTSFCFLDIRSPGLGDTAMYLCATSDTTGSSNSPLHFGNGTRLTVT.

The rearrangement uses TRBV25-1 and TRBJ2-3; 8 positions match TRBD1. This CDR3 spans 12 amino acids. The germline V gene has CDR1 MGHDK and CDR2 SYGVNS. Losses at the gene ends were 6 bases for V and 5 bases for J; bases not matched to a gene: 1. CDR3 amino acids: CASRQGEDTQYF. CDR3 DNA sequence: TGTGCCAGCAGACAGGGGGAAGATACGCAGTATTTT.

At least ten counts were recorded for this clonotype. J is TRBJ2-3 and V is TRBV7-9; TRBD2 agrees at 9 bases. The J segment lost 0 bases and the V segment lost 4 bases, leaving 5 bases of the junction unmatched. Germline assignment: CDR1 SEHNR and CDR2 FQNEAQ (reference sequence). The CDR3 is 16 amino acids. CDR3 amino acids: CASSYIAGESTDTQYF. For the CDR3, the DNA is TGTGCCAGCAGCTACATAGCGGGGGAAAGCACAGATACGCAGTATTTT.

CDR3 nucleotides: TGCAGTGCGGGGGAGGCAGGAAGGTACAATGAGCAGTTCTTC. Amino acids: CSAGEAGRYNEQFF. The chain combines TRBV20-1 with TRBJ2-1; D is possibly TRBD2 (6 bases). The CDR3 has 14 residues. V lost 6 bases and J 4 bases, leaving 16 bases between the germline ends. Per germline, CDR1 DFQATT and CDR2 SNEGSKA (reference sequence).